This TCR beta chain was found in a study of PD-1 blockade in mismatch repair-deficient tumors. V lost 3 bases and J lost 5; bases outside the gene matches: 7. This CDR3 has 14 amino acids. The V gene's germline CDR1 is SGHRS and CDR2 YFSETQ. Assay: immunoSEQ multiplex PCR; the TCRdb copy retains only in-frame clones and omits some. The sample holds some 120,000 clones; around 86% are singletons and the top ten take roughly 14%. The TCR originated in an adult with mismatch repair-deficient cancer. The specimen comprised peripheral blood, sampled 44 weeks after starting pembrolizumab. The chain joins TRBV5-1 to TRBJ1-1; TRBD1 matches 7 bases. The CDR3 loop is CASSSEGAVTEAFF. In DNA, the CDR3 is TGCGCCAGCAGCTCCGAGGGGGCGGTGACTGAAGCTTTCTTT.